The clone carrying this T cell receptor (beta chain) has just a few counts. Its antigen is unknown. The source of the sample is a study of cytomegalovirus exposure and HLA in healthy donors. Overall study results and limits: The study recorded some 160 TCR beta chains that were cytomegalovirus-associated. Available immune exposure information was restricted to CMV serostatus only.

In germline, CDR1 is SGHNT, CDR2 YENEEA. V was pared by 1 base and J by 2 bases, with 8 bases of the junction left unmatched. The CDR3 is made up of 16 amino acids. The PCR ran on 60 Vbeta and 13 Jbeta primers. Method: immunoSEQ multiplex PCR; TCRdb's copy keeps in-frame clones and lacks some. The sample records hundreds of thousands of clones, around nine tenths being singletons. The sequence was collected from a woman aged 18 to 35 in good health and CMV-seronegative. Source material: PBMCs. V gene TRBV11-3 combines with J gene TRBJ2-7, with 7 bases lining up with TRBD2. The CDR3 sequence is CASSLAPLAATYEQYF. In DNA form, the CDR3 reads TGTGCCAGCAGCTTAGCCCCCCTAGCGGCCACCTACGAGCAGTACTTC.